This record concerns one TCR beta chain sequence. Each CDR3 protein is one row after TCRdb ran MiXCR on the 5' RACE reads. The table has approximately 47,000 distinct CDR3 sequences, under 20% seen once. This record comes from a study of chronic HIV infection and antiretroviral therapy. CDR3 size: 14 residues. J was trimmed by 5 bases and V by 5 bases; bases with no gene match: 7. CDR1 is MNHEY and CDR2 is SMNVEV in the germline V gene (reference sequence). The receptor's source is an adult who had HIV and had not received antiretroviral therapy, or was an uninfected healthy control (not recorded which). The chain uses TRBV27 and TRBJ1-2; 8 positions match TRBD1. Source material: peripheral blood. The CDR3 is CASSTRTGPYGYTF. The CDR3 DNA reads TGTGCCAGCAGTACAAGGACAGGGCCTTATGGCTACACCTTC.